This T cell receptor beta chain was identified in a study of PD-1 blockade in mismatch repair-deficient tumors. The wider study: Patients had about a dozen mismatch repair-deficient cancer types, all previously treated and progressing.

Libraries were prepared by immunoSEQ multiplex PCR; TCRdb keeps only in-frame clonotypes and omits some of them. The sample shows 30,000 to 35,000 clones, over 80% of them seen only once. This clone was detected only once. Its antigen remains unknown. Study-level findings and limits: Tumor-resident clones, often undetectable pretreatment in blood, expanded then contracted after pembrolizumab.

Mismatch repair deficiency was confirmed in all patients, by PCR or immunohistochemistry. A few pembrolizumab responders had their TCRs sequenced. The V gene end was trimmed by 4 bases and the J gene end by 5 bases; junction bases not matched to a gene: 5. CDR3 size: 14 residues. Germline lookup yields CDR1 SGHRS and CDR2 YFSETQ. The chain employs TRBV5-1 and TRBJ1-1, with TRBD1 identical over 10 bases. The origin of this receptor is an adult with mismatch repair-deficient cancer. This specimen was PBMCs, taken 6 weeks after starting pembrolizumab. CDR3 DNA: TGCGCCAGCAGCCTGGGACAGGGGTTTACTGAAGCTTTCTTT. Protein sequence: CASSLGQGFTEAFF. Drawing the rest from reference TRBV5-1 and TRBJ1-1, the complete variable domain is KAGVTQTPRYLIKTRGQQVTLSCSPISGHRSVSWYQQTPGQGLQFLFEYFSETQRNKGNFPGRFSGRQFSNSRSEMNVSTLELGDSALYLCASSLGQGFTEAFFGQGTRLTVV.